This T cell receptor (beta chain) emerged from a study of shared clonotypes between healthy human individuals. Naive CD8 cells comprised CD45RO-negative, CCR7-positively selected cells, excluding terminally differentiated effector memory CD45RA+ cells. Generated by immunoSEQ multiplex PCR, the TCRdb table keeps only in-frame clones and is missing some. Among more than 2 million clones listed, about 95% were seen once. In the case of this clone: This CDR3 is also generated by other DNA sequences in the sample.

The V and J ends lost 7 bases and 2 bases respectively, with 2 bases between them. CDR1 is MGHRA and CDR2 is YSYEKL in the germline V gene. CDR3 size: 11 residues. Sequencing used naive CD8+ T cells sorted from blood. The chain has TRBV4-1 and TRBJ2-2, with D uncertain. This receptor was obtained from a man in his late teens or twenties in good health. The CDR3 is CASTNTGELFF. The CDR3 nucleotides read TGCGCCAGCACCAACACCGGGGAGCTGTTTTTT.